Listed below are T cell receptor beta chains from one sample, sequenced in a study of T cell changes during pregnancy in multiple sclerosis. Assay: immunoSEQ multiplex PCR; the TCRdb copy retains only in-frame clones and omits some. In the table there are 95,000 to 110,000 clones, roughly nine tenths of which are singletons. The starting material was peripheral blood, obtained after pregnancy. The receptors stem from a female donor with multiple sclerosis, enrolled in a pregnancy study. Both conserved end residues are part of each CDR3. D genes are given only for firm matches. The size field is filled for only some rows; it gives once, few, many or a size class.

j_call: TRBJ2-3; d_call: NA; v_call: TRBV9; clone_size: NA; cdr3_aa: CASSFGLRGSSTDTQYF; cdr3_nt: TGTGCCAGCAGCTTCGGCTTGCGGGGCAGCAGCACAGATACGCAGTATTTT
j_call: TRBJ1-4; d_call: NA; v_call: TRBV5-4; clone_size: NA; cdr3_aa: CASSLGQGSLTNEKLFF; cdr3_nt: TGTGCCAGCAGCTTGGGGCAGGGAAGTTTGACTAATGAAAAACTGTTTTTT
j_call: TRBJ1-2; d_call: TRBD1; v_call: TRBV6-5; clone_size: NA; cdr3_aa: CASSYAGGDGYGYTF; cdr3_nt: TGTGCCAGCAGTTACGCAGGGGGCGACGGCTATGGCTACACCTTC
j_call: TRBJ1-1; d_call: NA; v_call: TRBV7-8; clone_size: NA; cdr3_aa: CASRHLSTEAFF; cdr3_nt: TGTGCCAGCCGCCATCTGAGCACTGAAGCTTTCTTT
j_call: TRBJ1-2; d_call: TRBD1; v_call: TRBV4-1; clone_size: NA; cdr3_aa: CASSPRDREPLGYTF; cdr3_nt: TGCGCCAGCAGCCCACGGGACAGGGAACCCCTAGGCTACACCTTC
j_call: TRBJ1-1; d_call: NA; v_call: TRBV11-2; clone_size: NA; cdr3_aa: CASSSLVGDWRTEAFF; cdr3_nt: TGTGCCAGCAGCTCCTTAGTTGGAGACTGGAGGACTGAAGCTTTCTTT
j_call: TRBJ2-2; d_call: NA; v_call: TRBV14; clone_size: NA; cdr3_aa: CASSQMGGGGGSVPGELFF; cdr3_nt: TGTGCCAGCAGCCAAATGGGCGGCGGGGGCGGGAGTGTCCCCGGGGAGCTGTTTTTT
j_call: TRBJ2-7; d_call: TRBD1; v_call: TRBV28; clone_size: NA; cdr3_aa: CASSSGQAEQYF; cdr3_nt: TGTGCCAGCAGTTCGGGACAGGCCGAGCAGTACTTC
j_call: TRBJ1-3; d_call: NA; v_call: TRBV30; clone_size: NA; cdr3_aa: CAWSVRQGSGNTIYF; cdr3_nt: TGTGCCTGGAGTGTACGGCAGGGCTCTGGAAACACCATATATTTT
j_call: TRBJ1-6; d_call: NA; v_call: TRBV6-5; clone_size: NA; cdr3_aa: CASSYGSNSPLHF; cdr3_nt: TGTGCCAGCAGTTACGGCTCAAATTCACCCCTCCACTTT
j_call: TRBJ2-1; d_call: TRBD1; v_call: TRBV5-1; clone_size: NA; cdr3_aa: CASSSTGGSYNEQFF; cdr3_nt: TGCGCCAGCAGCTCCACAGGGGGCTCCTACAATGAGCAGTTCTTC
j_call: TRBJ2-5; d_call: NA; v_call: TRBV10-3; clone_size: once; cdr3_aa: CATDNGEIQETQYF; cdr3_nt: TGTGCCACCGACAATGGGGAGATCCAAGAGACCCAGTACTTC
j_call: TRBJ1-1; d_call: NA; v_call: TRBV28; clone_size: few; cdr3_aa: CASSLQGRGEAFF; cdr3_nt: TGTGCCAGCAGTTTACAGGGCAGGGGTGAAGCTTTCTTT
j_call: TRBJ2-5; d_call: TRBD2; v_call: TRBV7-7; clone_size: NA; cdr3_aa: CASSQTSEETQYF; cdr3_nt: TGTGCCAGCAGCCAGACTAGCGAAGAGACCCAGTACTTC
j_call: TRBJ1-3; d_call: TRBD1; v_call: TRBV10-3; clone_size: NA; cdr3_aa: CAISVPRQGEDTIYF; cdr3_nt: TGTGCCATCAGTGTCCCGCGACAGGGAGAAGACACCATATATTTT
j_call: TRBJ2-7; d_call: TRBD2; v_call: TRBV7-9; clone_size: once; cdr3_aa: CASSPPGRGNEQYF; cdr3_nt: TGTGCCAGCAGCCCCCCGGGGCGGGGGAACGAGCAGTACTTC
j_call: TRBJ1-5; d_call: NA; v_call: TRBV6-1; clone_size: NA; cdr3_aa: CASSEVGGDQPQHF; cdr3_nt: TGTGCCAGCAGTGAAGTCGGAGGAGATCAGCCCCAGCATTTT
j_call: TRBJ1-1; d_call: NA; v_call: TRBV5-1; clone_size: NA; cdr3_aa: CASSLQGGSLNTEAFF; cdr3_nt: TGCGCCAGCAGCTTACAGGGCGGGAGTCTGAACACTGAAGCTTTCTTT
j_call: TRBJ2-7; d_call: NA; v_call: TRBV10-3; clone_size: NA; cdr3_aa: CASSRGYEQYF; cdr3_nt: TGTGCCAGTAGCAGGGGCTACGAGCAGTACTTC
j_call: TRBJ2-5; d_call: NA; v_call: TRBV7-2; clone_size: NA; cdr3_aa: CASSVMRGGETQYF; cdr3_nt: TGTGCCAGCAGCGTGATGAGGGGGGGAGAGACCCAGTACTTC
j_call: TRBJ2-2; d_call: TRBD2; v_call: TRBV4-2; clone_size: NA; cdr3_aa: CASSQDRGGGTGELFF; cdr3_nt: TGTGCCAGCAGCCAGGATCGGGGCGGGGGGACCGGGGAGCTGTTTTTT
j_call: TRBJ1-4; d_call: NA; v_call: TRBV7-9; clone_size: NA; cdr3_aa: CASSLAGATNEKLFF; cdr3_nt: TGTGCCAGCAGCTTAGCGGGCGCCACTAATGAAAAACTGTTTTTT
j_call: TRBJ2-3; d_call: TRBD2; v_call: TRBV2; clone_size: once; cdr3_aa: CASKGLSGGPRGTDTQYF; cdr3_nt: TGTGCCAGCAAGGGCCTTAGCGGGGGGCCTAGAGGCACAGATACGCAGTATTTT
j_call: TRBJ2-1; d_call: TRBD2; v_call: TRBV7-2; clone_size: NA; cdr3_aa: CASSLLAGAPYNEQFF; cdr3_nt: TGTGCCAGCAGCCTACTAGCGGGGGCACCCTACAATGAGCAGTTCTTC
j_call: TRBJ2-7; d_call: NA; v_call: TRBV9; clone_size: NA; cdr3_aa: CASSVGRGSPEQYF; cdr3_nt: TGTGCCAGCAGCGTAGGGAGGGGATCTCCCGAGCAGTACTTC
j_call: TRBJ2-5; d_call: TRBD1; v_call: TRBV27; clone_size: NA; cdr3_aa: CASTPDRATGETQYF; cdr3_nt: TGTGCCAGCACCCCGGACAGGGCGACGGGAGAGACCCAGTACTTC
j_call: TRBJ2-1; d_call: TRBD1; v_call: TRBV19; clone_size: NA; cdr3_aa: CASRDRGTSNEQFF; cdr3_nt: TGTGCCAGTAGGGACAGGGGGACTTCCAATGAGCAGTTCTTC
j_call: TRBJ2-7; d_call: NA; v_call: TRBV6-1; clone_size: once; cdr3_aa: CASSEAATGRKQYF; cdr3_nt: TGTGCCAGCAGTGAAGCGGCAACAGGGAGAAAGCAGTACTTC
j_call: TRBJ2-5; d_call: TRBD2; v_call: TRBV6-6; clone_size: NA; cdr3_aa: CASRPKAGLQETQYF; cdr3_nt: TGTGCCAGCAGACCTAAAGCGGGGCTACAAGAGACCCAGTACTTC
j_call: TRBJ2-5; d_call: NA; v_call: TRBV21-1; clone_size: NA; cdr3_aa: CASSPGQGDNSQETQYF; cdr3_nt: TGTGCCAGCAGTCCGGGACAGGGCGATAACTCTCAAGAGACCCAGTACTTC
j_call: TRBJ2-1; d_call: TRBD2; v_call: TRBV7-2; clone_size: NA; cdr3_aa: CASSLGLAGTEQFF; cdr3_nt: TGTGCCAGCAGCCTGGGACTAGCGGGGACTGAGCAGTTCTTC
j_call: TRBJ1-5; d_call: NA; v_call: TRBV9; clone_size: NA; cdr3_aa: CASSAGGERQPQHF; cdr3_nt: TGTGCCAGCAGCGCCGGGGGTGAGCGGCAGCCCCAGCATTTT
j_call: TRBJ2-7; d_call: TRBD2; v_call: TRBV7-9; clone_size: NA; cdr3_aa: CASSLGTSPGEQYF; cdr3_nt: TGTGCCAGCAGCTTGGGGACTAGCCCCGGCGAGCAGTACTTC
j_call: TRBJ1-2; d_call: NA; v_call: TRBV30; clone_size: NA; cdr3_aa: CAWSPMRRAGYTF; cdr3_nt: TGTGCCTGGAGCCCTATGAGGAGGGCTGGCTACACCTTC
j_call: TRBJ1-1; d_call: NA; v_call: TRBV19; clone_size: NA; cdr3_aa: CASSPGLMNTEAFF; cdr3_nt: TGTGCCAGTAGTCCAGGACTTATGAACACTGAAGCTTTCTTT
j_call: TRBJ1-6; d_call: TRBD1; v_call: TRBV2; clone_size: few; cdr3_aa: CASSQGQTNSPLHF; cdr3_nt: TGTGCCAGCAGCCAGGGACAGACAAATTCACCCCTCCACTTT
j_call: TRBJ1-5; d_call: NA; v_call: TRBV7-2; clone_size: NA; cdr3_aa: CASSSGQKVGPQHF; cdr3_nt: TGTGCCAGCAGCTCAGGACAGAAGGTCGGGCCCCAGCATTTT
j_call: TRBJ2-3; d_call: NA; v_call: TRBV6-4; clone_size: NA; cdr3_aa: CARRIPLAFNPTDTQYF; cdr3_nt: TGTGCCAGAAGGATTCCACTAGCCTTTAATCCCACAGATACGCAGTATTTT
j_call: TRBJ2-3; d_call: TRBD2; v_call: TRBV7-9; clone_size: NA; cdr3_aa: CASSSFRGTSGTDTQYF; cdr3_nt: TGTGCCAGCAGCTCCTTCAGGGGGACTAGCGGCACAGATACGCAGTATTTT
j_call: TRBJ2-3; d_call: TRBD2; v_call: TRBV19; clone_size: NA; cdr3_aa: CASKREGLAGGDTQYF; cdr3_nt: TGTGCCAGTAAACGCGAAGGACTAGCGGGGGGGGATACGCAGTATTTT
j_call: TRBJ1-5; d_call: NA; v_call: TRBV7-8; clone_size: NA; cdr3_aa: CASSFAPGKYTNQPQHF; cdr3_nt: TGTGCCAGCAGCTTTGCTCCAGGGAAATATACAAATCAGCCCCAGCATTTT
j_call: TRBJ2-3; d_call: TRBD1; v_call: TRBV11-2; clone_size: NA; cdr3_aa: CASSDRGRGYF; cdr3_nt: TGTGCCAGCAGCGACAGGGGGCGCGGATATTTT
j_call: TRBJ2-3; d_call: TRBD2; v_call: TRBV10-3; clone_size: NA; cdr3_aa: CATGTSGGGTDTQYF; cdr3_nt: TGTGCCACCGGGACTAGCGGGGGGGGCACAGATACGCAGTATTTT
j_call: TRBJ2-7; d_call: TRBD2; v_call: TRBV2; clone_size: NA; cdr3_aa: CASLLAGNFYEQYF; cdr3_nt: TGTGCCAGCCTACTAGCGGGGAATTTCTACGAGCAGTACTTC
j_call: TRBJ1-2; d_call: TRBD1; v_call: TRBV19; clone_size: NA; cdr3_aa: CASSWGQGAYGYTF; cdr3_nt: TGTGCCAGTAGCTGGGGACAGGGGGCTTATGGCTACACCTTC
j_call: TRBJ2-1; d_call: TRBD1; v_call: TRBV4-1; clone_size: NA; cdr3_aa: CASSHGGVGQGRYNEQFF; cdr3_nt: TGCGCCAGCAGCCATGGAGGGGTAGGACAGGGGAGATACAATGAGCAGTTCTTC
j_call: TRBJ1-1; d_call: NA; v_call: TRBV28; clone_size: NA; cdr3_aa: CASSLTAGWAFF; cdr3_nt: TGTGCCAGCAGTTTAACGGCAGGTTGGGCTTTCTTT
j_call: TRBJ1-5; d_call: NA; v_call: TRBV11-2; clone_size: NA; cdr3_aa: CASSLEGGAEGQPQHF; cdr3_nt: TGTGCCAGCAGCTTAGAGGGGGGGGCGGAAGGTCAGCCCCAGCATTTT
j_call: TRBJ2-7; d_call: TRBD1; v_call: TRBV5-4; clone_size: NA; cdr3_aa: CASSFAGTGAYEQYF; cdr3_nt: TGTGCCAGCAGCTTTGCCGGGACAGGGGCCTACGAGCAGTACTTC
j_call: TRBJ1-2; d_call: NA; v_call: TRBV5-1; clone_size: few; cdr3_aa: CASSPIQGGYTF; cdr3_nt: TGCGCCAGCAGCCCAATACAGGGCGGCTACACCTTC